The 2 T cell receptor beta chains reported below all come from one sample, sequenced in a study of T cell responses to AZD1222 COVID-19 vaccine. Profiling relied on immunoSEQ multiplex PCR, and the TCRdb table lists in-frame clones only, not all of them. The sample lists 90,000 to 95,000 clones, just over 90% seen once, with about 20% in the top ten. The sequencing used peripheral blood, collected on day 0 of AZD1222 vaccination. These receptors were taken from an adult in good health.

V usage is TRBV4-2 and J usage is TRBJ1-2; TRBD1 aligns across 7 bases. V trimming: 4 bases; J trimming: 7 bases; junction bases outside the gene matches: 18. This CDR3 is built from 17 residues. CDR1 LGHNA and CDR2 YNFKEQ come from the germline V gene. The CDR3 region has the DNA TGTGCCAGCAGCCCTCCAGGGGGTAAAGGTGTTTCAGCTGGCTACACCTTC. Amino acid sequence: CASSPPGGKGVSAGYTF.

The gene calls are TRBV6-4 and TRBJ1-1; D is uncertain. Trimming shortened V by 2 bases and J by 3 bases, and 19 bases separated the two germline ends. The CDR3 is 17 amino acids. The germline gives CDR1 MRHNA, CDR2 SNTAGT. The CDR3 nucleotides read TGTGCCAGCAGTGACGGTCTGGAAGCCCCCGGGCACACTGAAGCTTTCTTT. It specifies CASSDGLEAPGHTEAFF.